This T cell receptor beta chain was sequenced for a study of metastatic and nonmetastatic thyroid tumors (dated by TCRdb to between 2020 and 2021). For context, the study as a whole: For patients with malignant and with benign thyroid disease, the researchers compared repertoires between peripheral blood samples and tumor or nodule tissue samples. On the study overall, not on this receptor specifically: In both blood and tumor samples, TCR beta diversity was reported to be significantly higher in malignant tumors than in benign nodules.

There are many counts of this clone. The antigen it recognizes is unknown. Base qualities are not provided; no much larger clone lies one nucleotide away. Within the sample, other DNA sequences also encode this same CDR3. Libraries were constructed by PCR. The instrument was an Illumina HiSeq 4000. High-throughput sequencing was used to profile the CDR3 region of the TCR beta-chain in every patient. The authors' pipeline ran thus. The researchers built a classifier to tell apart papillary thyroid cancer patients with distant metastasis, based on CDR3 differences among clinicopathological groups. Repertoire diversity was assessed with the Shannon index, and tumor-blood repertoire similarity with the Morisita-Horn index. The public reads were quality trimmed at Q25 with fastp and then assembled into clones with MiXCR by TCRdb, keeping productive beta chains. TCRdb, rather than the study authors, made the V and J calls. This sample holds approximately 58,000 clones; roughly 20% were observed only once. Of the sample, about 4.1% falls within the top ten clones.

None of the patients had been given any treatment before thyroid surgery. Using T-cell receptor beta sequencing, the study looked back at clinical samples from patients collected from about 2011 to 2018. V loses 5 bases, J loses 5 bases, and the germline ends lie 6 bases apart. The CDR3 has 11 amino acids, counting the end cysteine and phenylalanine. The kept DNA is CDR3 alone, 33 bases in frame from the first base. The chain couples TRBV12-3 or TRBV12-4 to TRBJ2-5, with the D gene uncertain. Sequenced sample: blood. The sequence was obtained from a female donor with papillary thyroid cancer or a benign thyroid nodule (not recorded which). Some clones in this sample may be carry-over from other donors' samples. The sequence in DNA is TGTGCCAGCAGTCTCAGCGAGACCCAGTACTTC. Translated, this gives CASSLSETQYF.